This T cell receptor (beta chain) derives from a study of blood T cell repertoires in COVID-19. Study context: Spain, Italy and the United States supplied samples that represented acute and convalescent COVID-19. PBMCs, B-cell-depleted T cells, or T cells provided the cDNA or gDNA that made up the material.

Per the authors' pipeline: The assay estimated nucleated cells by amplifying reference gene primers. The data were produced by immunoSEQ multiplex PCR, yet TCRdb's version contains in-frame clones alone and is incomplete. D and trimming were read from the DNA, whereas the V and J calls and clone size are those reported in that table. The sample has about 150,000 clones; 75% to 90% are singletons. Looked up from germline, CDR1 is ENHRY and CDR2 is SYGVKD. This CDR3 has 13 residues. V trimming: 7 bases; J trimming: 10 bases; junction bases outside the gene matches: 9. Input material: peripheral blood. The sequence came from a woman in her fifties or sixties with active or convalescent COVID-19. V is TRBV10-3 and J is TRBJ2-1; 8 bases map to TRBD1. As DNA, the CDR3 is TGTGCCATCACCAGAGGACAGGGTTGGGAGCAGTTCTTC. Translated: CAITRGQGWEQFF.